The entry that follows covers one TCR beta chain sequence. This sample was included in a study of cytomegalovirus exposure and HLA in healthy donors. With 60 Vbeta and 13 Jbeta primers, the PCR was carried out. Clones were sequenced by immunoSEQ multiplex PCR, and TCRdb holds only the in-frame ones, with some missing. This repertoire shows some 180,000 clones, roughly 70% found once; its top ten account for about 3%. CDR3 size: 13 residues. Trimming at V came to 3 bases and at J to 6 bases, leaving 1 base not matched to a gene. Germline CDR1 MRHNA, CDR2 SNTAGT. The sample was PBMCs. The J gene is TRBJ2-7, the V gene TRBV6-4; 11 nucleotides agree with TRBD1. The receptor was derived from a male donor in good health and CMV-seronegative. The CDR3: CASSEGTGGEQYF. CDR3 sequence (DNA): TGTGCCAGCAGTGAAGGGACAGGGGGCGAGCAGTACTTC.